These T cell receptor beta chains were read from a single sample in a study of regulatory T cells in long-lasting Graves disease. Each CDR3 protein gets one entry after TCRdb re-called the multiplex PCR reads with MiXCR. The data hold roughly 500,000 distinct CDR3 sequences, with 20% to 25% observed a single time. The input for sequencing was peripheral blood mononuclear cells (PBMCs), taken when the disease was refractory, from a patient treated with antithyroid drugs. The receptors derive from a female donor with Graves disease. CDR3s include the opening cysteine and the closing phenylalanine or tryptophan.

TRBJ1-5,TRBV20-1,CSARPGTLGTSNQPQHF
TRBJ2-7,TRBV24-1,CATSDSDYEQYF
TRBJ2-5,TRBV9,CASSPGAASWGQETQYF
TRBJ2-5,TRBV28,CASSLQGQRETQYF
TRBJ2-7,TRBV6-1,CASSAEGSGENPYEQYF
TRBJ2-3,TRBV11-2,CASRGDLRDTQYF
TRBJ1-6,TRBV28,CASTAGTVVSPLHF
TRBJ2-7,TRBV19,CASSTGPVGDEQYF
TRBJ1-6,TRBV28,CASSSVSGASPLHF
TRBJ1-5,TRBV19,CASTDGGGTGYDQPQHF
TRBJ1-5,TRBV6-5,CASSYLTSGQGYSNQPQHF
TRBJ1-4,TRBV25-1,CASSEYPPGGTRGEKLFF
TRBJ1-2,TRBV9,CASSVLGSRGYTF
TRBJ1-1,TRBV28,CASSVQGADAEAFF
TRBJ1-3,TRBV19,CASSITALSGNTIYF
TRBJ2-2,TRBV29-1,CSVDGDRGPTGELFF
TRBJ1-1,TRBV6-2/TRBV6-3,CASRRGVFEAFF
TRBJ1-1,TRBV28,CASSFRGIMNTEAFF